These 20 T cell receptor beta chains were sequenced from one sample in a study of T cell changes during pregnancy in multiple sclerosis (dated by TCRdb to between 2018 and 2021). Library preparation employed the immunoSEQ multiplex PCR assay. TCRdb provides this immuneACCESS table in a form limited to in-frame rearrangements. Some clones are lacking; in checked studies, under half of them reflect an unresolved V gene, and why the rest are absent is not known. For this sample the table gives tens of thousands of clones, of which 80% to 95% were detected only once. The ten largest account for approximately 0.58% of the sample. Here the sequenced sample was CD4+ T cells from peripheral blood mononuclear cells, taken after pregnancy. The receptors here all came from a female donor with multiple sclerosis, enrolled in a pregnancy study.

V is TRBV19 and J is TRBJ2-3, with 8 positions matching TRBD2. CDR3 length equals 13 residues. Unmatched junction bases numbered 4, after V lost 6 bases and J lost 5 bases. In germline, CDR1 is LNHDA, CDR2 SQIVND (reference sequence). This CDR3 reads CASSPGGEDTQYF. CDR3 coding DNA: TGTGCCAGTAGCCCGGGGGGGGAAGATACGCAGTATTTT.

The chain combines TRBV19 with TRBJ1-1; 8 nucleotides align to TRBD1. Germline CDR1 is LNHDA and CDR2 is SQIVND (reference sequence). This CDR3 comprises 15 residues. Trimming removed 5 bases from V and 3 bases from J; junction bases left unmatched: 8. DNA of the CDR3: TGTGCCAGTAGTTTCCTGGACAGGGATGACACTGAAGCTTTCTTT. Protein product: CASSFLDRDDTEAFF.

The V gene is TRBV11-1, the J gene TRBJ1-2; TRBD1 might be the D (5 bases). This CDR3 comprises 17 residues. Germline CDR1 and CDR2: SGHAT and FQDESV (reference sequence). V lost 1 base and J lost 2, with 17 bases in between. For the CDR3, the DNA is TGTGCCAGCAGCTTAGTTGGGGCTGACGTTATGAACTATGGCTACACCTTC. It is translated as CASSLVGADVMNYGYTF.

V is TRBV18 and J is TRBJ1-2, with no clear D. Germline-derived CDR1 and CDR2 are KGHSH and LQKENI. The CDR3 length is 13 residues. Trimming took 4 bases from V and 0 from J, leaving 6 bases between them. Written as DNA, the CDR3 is TGTGCCAGCTCACTAGAAGCTAACTATGGCTACACCTTC. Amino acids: CASSLEANYGYTF.

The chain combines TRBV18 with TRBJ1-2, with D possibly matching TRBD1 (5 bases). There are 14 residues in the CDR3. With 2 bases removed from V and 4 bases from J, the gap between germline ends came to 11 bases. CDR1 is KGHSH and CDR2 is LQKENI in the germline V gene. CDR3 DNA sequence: TGTGCCAGCTCACCATCAGACAGCCTCTATGGCTACACCTTC. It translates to CASSPSDSLYGYTF.

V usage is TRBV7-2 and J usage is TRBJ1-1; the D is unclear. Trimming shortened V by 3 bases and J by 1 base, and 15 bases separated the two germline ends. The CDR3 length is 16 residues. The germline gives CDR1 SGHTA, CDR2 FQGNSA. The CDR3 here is CASSFAARSGNTEAFF. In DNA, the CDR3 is TGTGCCAGCAGCTTCGCGGCGCGGTCTGGGAACACTGAAGCTTTCTTT.

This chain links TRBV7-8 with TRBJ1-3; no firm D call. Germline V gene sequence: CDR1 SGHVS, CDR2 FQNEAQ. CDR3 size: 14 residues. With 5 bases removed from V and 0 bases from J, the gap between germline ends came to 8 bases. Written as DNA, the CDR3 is TGTGCCAGCAGCACCACTATCTCTGGAAACACCATATATTTT. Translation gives CASSTTISGNTIYF.

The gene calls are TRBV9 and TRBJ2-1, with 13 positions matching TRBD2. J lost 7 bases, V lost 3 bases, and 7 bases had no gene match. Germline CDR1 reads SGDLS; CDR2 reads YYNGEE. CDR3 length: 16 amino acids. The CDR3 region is CASSARTSGGGNEQFF. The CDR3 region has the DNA TGTGCCAGCAGCGCGAGGACTAGCGGGGGTGGGAATGAGCAGTTCTTC.

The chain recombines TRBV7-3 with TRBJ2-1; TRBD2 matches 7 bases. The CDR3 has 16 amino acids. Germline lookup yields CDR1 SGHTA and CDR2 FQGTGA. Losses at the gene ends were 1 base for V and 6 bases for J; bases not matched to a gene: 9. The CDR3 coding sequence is TGTGCCAGCAGCTTAAGCGCTAGCGGCTGGGGCAATGAGCAGTTCTTC. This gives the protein CASSLSASGWGNEQFF. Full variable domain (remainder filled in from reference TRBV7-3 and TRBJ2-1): GAGVSQTPSNKVTEKGKYVELRCDPISGHTALYWYRQSLGQGPEFLIYFQGTGAADDSGLPNDRFFAVRPEGSVSTLKIQRTERGDSAVYLCASSLSASGWGNEQFFGPGTRLTVL.

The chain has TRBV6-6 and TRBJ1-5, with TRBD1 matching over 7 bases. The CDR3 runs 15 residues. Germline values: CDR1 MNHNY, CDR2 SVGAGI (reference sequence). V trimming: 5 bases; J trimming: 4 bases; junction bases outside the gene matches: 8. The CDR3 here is CASSPYQTGNQPQHF. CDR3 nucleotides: TGTGCCAGCAGTCCATATCAGACAGGGAATCAGCCCCAGCATTTT.

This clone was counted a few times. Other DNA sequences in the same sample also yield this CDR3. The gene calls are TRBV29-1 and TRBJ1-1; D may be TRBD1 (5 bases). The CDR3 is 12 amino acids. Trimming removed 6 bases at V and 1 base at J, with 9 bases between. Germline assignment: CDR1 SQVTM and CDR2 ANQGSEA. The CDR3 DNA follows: TGCAGCGTCACAAGGGGGAACACTGAAGCTTTCTTT. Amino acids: CSVTRGNTEAFF. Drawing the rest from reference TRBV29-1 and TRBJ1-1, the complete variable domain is SAVISQKPSRDICQRGTSLTIQCQVDSQVTMMFWYRQQPGQSLTLIATANQGSEATYESGFVIDKFPISRPNLTFSTLTVSNMSPEDSSIYLCSVTRGNTEAFFGQGTRLTVV.

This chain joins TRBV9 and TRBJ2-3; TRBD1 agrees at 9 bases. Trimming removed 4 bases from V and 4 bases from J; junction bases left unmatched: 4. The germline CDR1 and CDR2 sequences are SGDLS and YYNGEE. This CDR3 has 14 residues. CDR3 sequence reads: CASSRDRVPDTQYF. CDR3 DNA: TGTGCCAGCAGCCGGGACAGGGTACCAGATACGCAGTATTTT.

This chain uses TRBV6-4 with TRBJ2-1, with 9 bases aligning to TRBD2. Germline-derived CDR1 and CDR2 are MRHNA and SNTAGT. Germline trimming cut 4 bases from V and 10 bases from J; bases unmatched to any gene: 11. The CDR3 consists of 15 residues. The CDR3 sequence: CASSGSSGANQEQFF. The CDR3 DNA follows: TGTGCCAGCAGTGGGTCTAGCGGGGCCAACCAGGAGCAGTTCTTC.

CDR3 protein: CASKGLLGGTYEQYF. The CDR3 DNA reads as TGTGCCAGCAAAGGGCTCCTCGGGGGGACCTACGAGCAGTACTTC. J is TRBJ2-7 and V is TRBV27; 7 bases are shared with TRBD2. V lost 7 bases, J lost 2 bases, and 11 bases stayed unmatched. The CDR3 totals 15 residues. Germline CDR1 and CDR2: MNHEY and SMNVEV (reference sequence).

The CDR3 DNA reads as TGTGCCATCAGTGACCCGACAGGGCTTACCTCGAACACTGAAGCTTTCTTT. The encoded protein is CAISDPTGLTSNTEAFF. J is TRBJ1-1 and V is TRBV10-3; 7 nucleotides match TRBD1. Germline CDR1 is ENHRY and CDR2 is SYGVKD. V lost 3 bases and J lost 1; bases outside the gene matches: 11. The CDR3 runs 17 residues.

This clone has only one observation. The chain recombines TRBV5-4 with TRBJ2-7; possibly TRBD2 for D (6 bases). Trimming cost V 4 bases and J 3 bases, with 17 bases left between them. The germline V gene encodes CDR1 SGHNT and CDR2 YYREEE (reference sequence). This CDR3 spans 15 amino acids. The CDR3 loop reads CASSRAGGRIYEQYF. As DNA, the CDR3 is TGTGCCAGCAGCCGCGCCGGGGGACGGATCTACGAGCAGTACTTC.

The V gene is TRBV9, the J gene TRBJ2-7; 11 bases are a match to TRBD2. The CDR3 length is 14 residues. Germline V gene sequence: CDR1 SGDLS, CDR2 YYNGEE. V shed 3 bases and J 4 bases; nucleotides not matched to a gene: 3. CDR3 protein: CASSEGLAVYEQYF. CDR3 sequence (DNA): TGTGCCAGCAGCGAGGGACTAGCGGTTTACGAGCAGTACTTC.

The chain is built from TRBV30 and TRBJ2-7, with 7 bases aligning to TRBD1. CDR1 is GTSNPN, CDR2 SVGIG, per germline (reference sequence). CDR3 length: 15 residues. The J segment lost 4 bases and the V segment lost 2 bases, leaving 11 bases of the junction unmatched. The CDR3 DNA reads TGTGCCTGGAGTCCACCGGGACAGAAAGATTACGAGCAGTACTTC. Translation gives CAWSPPGQKDYEQYF.

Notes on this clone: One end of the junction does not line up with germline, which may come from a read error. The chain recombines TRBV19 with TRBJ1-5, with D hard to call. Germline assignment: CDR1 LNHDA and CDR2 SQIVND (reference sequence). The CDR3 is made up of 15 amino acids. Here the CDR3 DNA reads TGTGCCAGTACTTTCCGGGAGGCTAGAGATCAACCCCAGCATTTT. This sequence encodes CASTFREARDQPQHF.

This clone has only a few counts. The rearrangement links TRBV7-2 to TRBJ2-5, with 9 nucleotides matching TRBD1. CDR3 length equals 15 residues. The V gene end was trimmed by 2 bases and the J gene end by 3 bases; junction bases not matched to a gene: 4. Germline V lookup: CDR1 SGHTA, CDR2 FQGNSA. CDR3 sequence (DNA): TGTGCCAGCAGCTTAACCGGGACAGGGAAAGAGACCCAGTACTTC. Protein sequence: CASSLTGTGKETQYF.